Below, 17 T cell receptor beta chains from the same sample are listed, as sequenced in a study of blood T cell repertoires in COVID-19. Data came from immunoSEQ multiplex PCR; TCRdb stores just in-frame clones and leaves some out. The table includes 200,000 to 250,000 clones, almost 85% detected once. The sequencing input was peripheral blood. The receptors were sampled from a woman aged 80 or over with acute or convalescent COVID-19.

The rearrangement joins TRBV7-9 to TRBJ2-5, with a possible D match to TRBD1 (6 bases). This CDR3 is built from 14 residues. CDR1 and CDR2 (germline): SEHNR, FQNEAQ (reference sequence). Trimming stripped 3 bases from V and 5 bases from J, with 13 bases between. The chain's CDR3 is CASSLGAGRETQYF. CDR3 in DNA: TGTGCCAGCAGCTTGGGGGCAGGGCGCGAGACCCAGTACTTC.

This clone was detected once. The CDR3 is CASSQLAGTGELFF. CDR3 nucleotide sequence: TGTGCCAGCAGTCAACTAGCGGGCACCGGGGAGCTGTTTTTT. The rearrangement links TRBV6-2 or TRBV6-3 to TRBJ2-2; 9 bases match TRBD2. V lost 5 bases and J lost 4; bases outside the gene matches: 2. Germline CDR1 MNHEY, CDR2 SVGEGT. The CDR3 sequence is 14 residues long.

The chain employs TRBV5-1 and TRBJ2-3; 8 nucleotides match TRBD2. This CDR3 comprises 15 residues. Trimming removed 4 bases from V and 7 bases from J; junction bases left unmatched: 11. CDR1 and CDR2 from the germline V gene are SGHRS and YFSETQ. DNA for the CDR3: TGCGCCAGCAGCCCCGGGGGGGTCCAGCTGAATACGCAGTATTTT. Protein: CASSPGGVQLNTQYF.

The rearrangement joins TRBV7-2 to TRBJ1-5; D remains unclear. The V and J ends lost 2 bases and 1 base respectively, with 12 bases between them. Germline CDR1 reads SGHTA; CDR2 reads FQGNSA. The CDR3 extends over 16 amino acids. The CDR3 DNA follows: TGTGCCAGCAGCTTATCTTTCACAGTCAGCAATCAGCCCCAGCATTTT. It is translated as CASSLSFTVSNQPQHF.

This chain uses TRBV5-1 with TRBJ1-2; 10 bases line up with TRBD1. With V trimmed by 3 bases and J by 7 bases, 15 bases remained unmatched. Germline V gene lookup returns CDR1 SGHRS and CDR2 YFSETQ. The CDR3 spans 17 residues. CDR3 bases: TGCGCCAGCAGCTCGAAGAACCCGGGGACAGGGGATGGTGGCTACACCTTC. Translation: CASSSKNPGTGDGGYTF.

The V call is TRBV7-3, the J call TRBJ2-3; no clear D. This CDR3 comprises 17 residues. The ends were cut back, 1 base at V and 2 bases at J, with 16 bases in the middle. Germline CDR1 SGHTA, CDR2 FQGTGA. The CDR3 loop is CASSLRSGPSYTDTQYF. The CDR3 DNA sequence: TGTGCCAGCAGCTTAAGGAGTGGTCCCTCCTACACAGATACGCAGTATTTT.

The rearrangement uses TRBV4-1 and TRBJ1-5, with D uncertain. The ends were cut back, 0 bases at V and 6 bases at J, with 18 bases in the middle. Germline loops: CDR1 MGHRA, CDR2 YSYEKL. The CDR3 is made up of 17 amino acids. CDR3 residues: CASSQDLDSVLGQPQHF. The DNA of the CDR3 is TGCGCCAGCAGCCAAGATCTGGATTCGGTTCTAGGTCAGCCCCAGCATTTT.

This clone was recorded only once. The chain combines TRBV27 with TRBJ1-1, with 7 bases matching TRBD1. This CDR3 is built from 14 residues. Germline V gene lookup returns CDR1 MNHEY and CDR2 SMNVEV (reference sequence). V was clipped by 5 bases and J by 4 bases; unmatched bases: 7. The CDR3 sequence: CASSGGGVVTEAFF. CDR3 sequence (DNA): TGTGCCAGCAGTGGAGGGGGCGTTGTCACTGAAGCTTTCTTT.

V usage is TRBV3-1 (or the pseudogene TRBV3-2) and J usage is TRBJ1-6; D call uncertain. Trimming removed 4 bases from V and 0 bases from J, with 10 bases in between. The length of the CDR3 is 16 residues. Germline V gene sequence: CDR1 LGHDT, CDR2 YNNKEL (reference sequence). The CDR3 here is CASSRSVTSYNSPLHF. The CDR3 DNA follows: TGTGCCAGCAGCCGCTCGGTAACCTCCTATAATTCACCCCTCCACTTT.

The CDR3 is CASSRQGGIGQPQHF. CDR3 bases: TGTGCCAGCAGTCGACAGGGCGGTATCGGGCAGCCCCAGCATTTT. The chain combines TRBV6-6 with TRBJ1-5; TRBD1 matches at 7 bases. This CDR3 comprises 15 residues. Per the germline V gene, CDR1 is MNHNY and CDR2 is SVGAGI (reference sequence). V lost 5 bases, J lost 7 bases, and 11 bases stayed unmatched.

The J gene is TRBJ2-1, the V gene TRBV2; D is possibly TRBD1 (6 bases). Germline V gene lookup returns CDR1 SNHLY and CDR2 FYNNEI. Trimming cost V 7 bases and J 6 bases, with 19 bases left between them. This CDR3 is 15 amino acids long. The CDR3 DNA sequence: TGTGCCAGCACCCTCGGGGAGAGGGGGTCCAATGAGCAGTTCTTC. It specifies CASTLGERGSNEQFF.

The gene calls are TRBV6-1 and TRBJ1-5; tentatively, D is TRBD1 (5 bases). The CDR3 runs 14 residues. V lost 3 bases, J lost 3 bases, and 9 bases lay in between. Germline CDR1 is MNHNS and CDR2 is SASEGT. The CDR3 DNA sequence: TGTGCCAGCAGTGACCAGGGTTACAATCAGCCCCAGCATTTT. It encodes CASSDQGYNQPQHF.

This clone came up a few times. The gene calls are TRBV10-3 and TRBJ1-2, with D hard to call. The ends were cut back, 3 bases at V and 7 bases at J, with 12 bases in the middle. CDR1 is ENHRY and CDR2 is SYGVKD in the germline V gene. This CDR3 is built from 13 residues. For the CDR3, the DNA is TGTGCCATCAGTGATTTAGTGGGAGTTGGCTACACCTTC. This gives the protein CAISDLVGVGYTF.

J is TRBJ1-1 and V is TRBV15; no clear D gene. The CDR3 runs to 13 residues. V dropped 5 bases and J dropped 0 bases, with 7 bases sitting between them. Looked up from germline, CDR1 is LNHNV and CDR2 is YYDKDF (reference sequence). The CDR3 sequence: CATSLELNTEAFF. CDR3 sequence (DNA): TGTGCCACCAGCTTGGAGCTGAACACTGAAGCTTTCTTT.

The chain couples TRBV19 to TRBJ2-2; D is perhaps TRBD1 (5 bases). The germline gives CDR1 LNHDA, CDR2 SQIVND (reference sequence). Trimming pared 6 bases from V and 2 bases from J, leaving 7 bases between. The CDR3 is made up of 13 amino acids. The CDR3 sequence is CASRDSNTGELFF. CDR3 DNA sequence: TGTGCCAGTAGAGACAGCAACACCGGGGAGCTGTTTTTT.

The chain employs TRBV4-2 and TRBJ1-2, with D maybe TRBD1 (5 bases). Trimming removed 0 bases from V and 7 bases from J, with 15 bases in between. Germline CDR1 is LGHNA and CDR2 is YNFKEQ. CDR3 size: 15 residues. The CDR3: CASSQDKGYGVGYTF. The CDR3 DNA reads TGTGCCAGCAGCCAAGATAAGGGGTATGGGGTTGGCTACACCTTC.

The rearrangement links TRBV4-1 to TRBJ1-6; D is unclear. There are 14 residues in the CDR3. Per germline, CDR1 MGHRA and CDR2 YSYEKL. V was clipped by 4 bases and J by 9 bases, with 13 bases between them. CDR3 in amino acids: CASSLTTGGSPLHF. Here the CDR3 DNA reads TGCGCCAGCAGCCTAACTACTGGAGGTTCACCCCTCCACTTT.